The present T cell receptor (beta chain) was sequenced within a study of shared clonotypes between healthy human individuals (dated by TCRdb to about 2020). General notes on the study: A couple of women and a few men aged 18 to 49 years were included in the cohort. The study deeply sequenced blood TCR repertoires of about 5 healthy adults to estimate repertoire size and the extent of clonotype sharing between individuals. To increase sequencing depth and limit assay-specific biases, different laboratories used diverse techniques to prepare libraries and sequence TCR repertoires. Per donor, leukapheresis produced somewhere between about 0.94 and 9 billion PBMCs.

Using the deep immunoSEQ assay, multiplex PCR amplified TCR CDR3 regions from genomic DNA. For each cell subset, the extracted genomic DNA was distributed evenly across all wells of several immunoSEQ 96-well plates, and each plate served as one replicate. Each replicate PCR for unsorted PBMC received 300 to 350 ng genomic DNA, equal to approximately 30,000 T cell genomes. Unsorted PBMC genomic DNA was sequenced across ten immunoSEQ deep assay plates. Purified libraries were quantified with a Qubit 3.0 fluorometer, sized on a Bioanalyzer 2100, and re-quantified with the KAPA Library Quantification kit. Each immunoSEQ 96-well plate was sequenced on its own single-read 150-cycle Illumina NextSeq 550 flow cell. Regarding the original processing steps: Because the immunoSEQ output held only junctional sequences and lacked quality scores, the filtering could not match the filtering applied to full-length reads. To assign V/J genes and CDR3, sequences were annotated using PyIR, a Python wrapper for IgBLAST v1.9, with IMGT germline references. Reads were removed for weak V/J assignments (E-value above 1e-6), missing CDR3, stop codons, out-of-frame junctions, or ambiguous translated residues. A V3J clonotype was defined by an identical inferred V gene, J gene, and CDR3 amino acid sequence. Percentage overlap between repertoires was computed as shared unique clonotypes divided by the size of the smaller repertoire. RTK rarefaction, the Chao1 estimator, and Recon v2.1 estimates of unobserved clonotypes were used to assess repertoire richness. TCRdb obtained this table from immuneACCESS and retained in-frame rearrangements with V and J assigned. These tables miss some clones; where compared with another copy, unresolved V genes account for less than half of the shortfall, and the remainder is unexplained. V and J calls and clone size follow that table, whereas D and trimming were derived from the DNA. In this sample the table shows fewer than 600,000 clones, around three quarters of which occur a single time. The ten largest clones represent 12% of the sample.

V is cut by 4 bases and J by 0 bases, and the space between the germline ends is 9 bases. The CDR3 covers 14 residues, taking in both the cysteine and the phenylalanine. The DNA shown is the 42-base CDR3, in frame from base 1. For CDR1 and CDR2, the germline V gene lists LGHNA and YSLEER. The donors were healthy, HIV-negative adults who had no recently reported acute infections or vaccinations. Only Caucasian adults living in Nashville, Tennessee, USA were represented among the donors. For unsorted samples, 84 million or so PBMCs were counted, and genomic DNA was extracted using the QIAamp DNA Blood Mini kit. Blood was collected by leukapheresis, and PBMCs were isolated by Ficoll-Histopaque density gradient centrifugation and then cryopreserved in liquid nitrogen vapor phase. Concerning this clone itself: The antigen this receptor binds is unknown. No qualities accompany the bases; no much larger clone lies one base away.

Study-level results and caveats: The small number of donors limited the genetic and exposure-history diversity represented. Based on pairwise subsampling, the degree of clonotype sharing among donors was expected to be affected by sequencing depth. Only blood was sampled, and tissue TCR repertoires likely differ from those in blood.

The chain is encoded by TRBV4-3 joined to TRBJ1-2, with no reliable assignment of the D segment. This TCR derives from a woman between 40 and 50 years old in good health. Some clones in this sample may be carry-over from other donors' samples. Sequenced material: PBMCs. The DNA reads TGCGCCAGCAGCCCCGCTACAGCTAACTATGGCTACACCTTC. This yields the protein CASSPATANYGYTF.